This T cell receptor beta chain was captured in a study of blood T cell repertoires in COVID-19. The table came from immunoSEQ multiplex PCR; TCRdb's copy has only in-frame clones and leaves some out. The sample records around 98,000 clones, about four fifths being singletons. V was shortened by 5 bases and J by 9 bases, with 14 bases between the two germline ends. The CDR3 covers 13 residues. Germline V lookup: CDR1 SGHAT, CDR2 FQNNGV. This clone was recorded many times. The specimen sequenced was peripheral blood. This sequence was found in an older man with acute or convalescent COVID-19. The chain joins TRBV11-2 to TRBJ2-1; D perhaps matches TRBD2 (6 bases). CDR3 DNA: TGTGCCAGCAGCAAGTCCGGGAGTACTGAGCAGTTCTTC. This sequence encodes CASSKSGSTEQFF.